This TCR beta chain was identified during a study of radiotherapy plus CTLA-4 blockade in lung cancer. The study, taken as a whole, reports: Some TCR clones had been derived from tumors. These clones expanded in peripheral blood after radiotherapy plus ipilimumab.

The CDR3 runs to 17 residues. Per germline, CDR1 SEHNR and CDR2 FQNEAQ (reference sequence). Unmatched junction bases numbered 13, after V lost 5 bases and J lost 3 bases. As for this clone: Its antigen remains unidentified.

Some clones are missing from TCRdb's copy, which holds only in-frame ones; the method was immunoSEQ multiplex PCR. The data hold some 110,000 clones, with around 75% observed a single time. The genes are TRBV7-9 and TRBJ2-1; 7 nucleotides match TRBD2. The TCR was taken from a human donor with non-small cell lung cancer who had a partial response to radiotherapy plus ipilimumab. The source material was peripheral blood, sampled from a patient treated with radiotherapy plus ipilimumab. CDR3 bases: TGTGCCAGCAGCCCGCCAATAACTAGCGCTAACTACAATGAGCAGTTCTTC. Its translation is CASSPPITSANYNEQFF.